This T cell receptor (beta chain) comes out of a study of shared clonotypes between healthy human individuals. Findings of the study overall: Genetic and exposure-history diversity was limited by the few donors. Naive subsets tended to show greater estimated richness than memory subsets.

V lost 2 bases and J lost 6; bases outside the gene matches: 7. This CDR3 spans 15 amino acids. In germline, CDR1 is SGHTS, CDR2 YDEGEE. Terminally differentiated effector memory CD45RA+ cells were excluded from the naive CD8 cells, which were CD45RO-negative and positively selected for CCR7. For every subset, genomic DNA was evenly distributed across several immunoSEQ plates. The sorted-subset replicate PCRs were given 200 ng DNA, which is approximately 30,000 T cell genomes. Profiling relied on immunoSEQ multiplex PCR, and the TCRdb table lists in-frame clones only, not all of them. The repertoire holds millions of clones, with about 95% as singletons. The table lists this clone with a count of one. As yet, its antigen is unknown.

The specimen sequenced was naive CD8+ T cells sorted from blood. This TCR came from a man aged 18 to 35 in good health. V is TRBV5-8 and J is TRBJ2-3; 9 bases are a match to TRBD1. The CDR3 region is CASSFSTGGYDTQYF. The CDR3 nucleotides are TGTGCCAGCAGCTTTTCCACAGGGGGCTACGATACGCAGTATTTT. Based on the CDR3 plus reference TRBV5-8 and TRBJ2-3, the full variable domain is EAGVTQSPTHLIKTRGQQATLRCSPISGHTSVYWYQQALGLGLQFLLWYDEGEERNRGNFPPRFSGRQFPNYSSELNVNALELEDSALYLCASSFSTGGYDTQYFGPGTRLTVL.